The text below deals with one T cell receptor beta chain. A single record per CDR3 protein comes from TCRdb applying MiXCR to the 5' RACE reads. The sample carries fewer than 900,000 distinct CDR3 sequences, around 21% recorded once. This record comes from a study of identical twins. The length of the CDR3 is 13 residues. Germline loops: CDR1 SGHRS, CDR2 YFSETQ. V lost 2 bases and J 3 bases, leaving 9 bases between the germline ends. This same sample was also taken into another study, of T cells expressing NK-cell markers.

The V call is TRBV5-1, the J call TRBJ2-7; D remains unclear. This clonotype was obtained from a woman aged 18 to 35 in good health. The sample taken for sequencing was PBMCs. CDR3: CASSFIGNYEQYF. For the CDR3, the DNA is TGCGCCAGCAGCTTTATAGGGAACTACGAGCAGTACTTC.